Below, 20 T cell receptor beta chains from the same sample are listed, as sequenced in a study of metastatic and nonmetastatic thyroid tumors (dated by TCRdb to the early 2020s). None of the patients had been given any treatment before thyroid surgery. Receptors were amplified or captured by PCR. The data were produced on an Illumina HiSeq 4000. The public reads were reprocessed in TCRdb via fastp at Q25 and MiXCR, keeping in-frame beta chains. Here the sample has about 35,000 clones; 25% to 30% occur a single time. 6% to 8.5% of the sample is in the top ten clones. The sequencing sample was made of blood. These receptors were taken from a female donor with papillary thyroid cancer or a benign thyroid nodule (not recorded which). Some clones in this sample may be carry-over from other donors' samples.

In this sample, this clone turned up a few times. The junction and the germline gene differ at one end; a read error may be behind it. The chain couples TRBV6-1 to TRBJ2-7; D is uncertain. Germline assignment: CDR1 MNHNS and CDR2 SASEGT. The CDR3 is made up of 15 amino acids. CDR3 amino acids: CSSNNVPNQATQQYF. The CDR3 DNA follows: TGTTCCAGCAACAACGTGCCGAATCAGGCTACCCAGCAGTACTTC.

A few counts support this clone. The chain couples TRBV27 to TRBJ2-1; the match to TRBD2 covers 10 bases. Trimming at V came to 3 bases and at J to 7 bases, leaving 9 bases not matched to a gene. This CDR3 contains 16 residues. Germline V lookup: CDR1 MNHEY, CDR2 SMNVEV (reference sequence). DNA for the CDR3: TGTGCCAGCAGTTTCAGAAGCGGGAGGGCCGTTAATGAGCAGTTCTTC. Amino acid sequence: CASSFRSGRAVNEQFF.

This clone appeared a few times. The chain couples TRBV28 to TRBJ2-7, with 9 nucleotides matching TRBD1. The CDR3 extends over 16 amino acids. CDR1 is MDHEN, CDR2 SYDVKM, per germline. With 5 bases clipped from V and 6 bases from J, the junction kept 14 bases outside the gene matches. CDR3 region: CASSPSAVQGAFEQYF. The CDR3 region has the DNA TGTGCCAGCAGTCCTTCGGCGGTACAGGGGGCCTTCGAGCAGTACTTC.

The V call is TRBV30, the J call TRBJ2-7; 9 bases are shared with TRBD1. The CDR3 runs 14 residues. Trimming at V came to 3 bases and at J to 3 bases, leaving 6 bases not matched to a gene. CDR1 GTSNPN and CDR2 SVGIG come from the germline V gene (reference sequence). CDR3 amino acids: CAWSMLTGGYEQYF. The CDR3 DNA sequence: TGTGCCTGGAGCATGCTGACAGGGGGCTACGAGCAGTACTTC.

This clone is termed medium-sized. The chain has TRBV6-2 or TRBV6-3 and TRBJ2-1; 11 bases line up with TRBD2. The CDR3 sequence is 14 residues long. Trimming removed 9 bases from V and 6 bases from J; junction bases left unmatched: 7. In germline, CDR1 is MNHEY, CDR2 SVGEGT. The CDR3 DNA follows: TGTGCCAGTGAGCGGACTAGCGGGCCCAATGAGCAGTTCTTC. Translated, it gives CASERTSGPNEQFF.

Ten or more counts support this clone. The CDR3 here is CASSEGGRYYTF. CDR3 sequence (DNA): TGTGCCAGCAGTGAAGGTGGCAGATACTACACCTTC. The chain employs TRBV6-1 and TRBJ1-2; D ambiguous. Per germline, CDR1 MNHNS and CDR2 SASEGT. Trimming left V 1 base short and J 10 bases short, with 10 bases between. The CDR3 covers 12 residues.

V gene TRBV20-1 combines with J gene TRBJ1-2; D perhaps matches TRBD1 (6 bases). This CDR3 region has 13 residues. V lost 0 bases to trimming and J lost 9 bases, with 14 bases between them. CDR1 is DFQATT, CDR2 SNEGSKA, per germline (reference sequence). CDR3 protein: CSARDQTGMSYTF. The CDR3 nucleotides are TGCAGTGCTAGAGATCAGACAGGCATGAGCTACACCTTC.

This clone was detected a few times. The chain employs TRBV28 and TRBJ2-7, with D hard to call. V was clipped by 7 bases and J by 2 bases, with 9 bases between them. The CDR3 extends over 12 amino acids. Germline V gene data show CDR1 as MDHEN and CDR2 as SYDVKM. The CDR3, as DNA: TGTGCCAGCACCTGGGCTCCCTACGAGCAGTACTTC. It is translated as CASTWAPYEQYF.

This clone was detected only a few times. This chain uses TRBV28 with TRBJ1-5; D is possibly TRBD1 (5 bases). V was cut by 3 bases and J by 0 bases, with 18 bases left in between. The CDR3 length is 18 residues. Germline values: CDR1 MDHEN, CDR2 SYDVKM. The CDR3 DNA is TGTGCCAGCAGTTTGGAAACAAGGTATAGGGGTAGCAATCAGCCCCAGCATTTT. Translation gives CASSLETRYRGSNQPQHF.

Points on this clone: The sample carries other DNA sequences with the same CDR3. The chain combines TRBV11-1 with TRBJ2-7; D may be TRBD2 (5 bases). V lost 7 bases and J 5 bases, leaving 24 bases between the germline ends. This CDR3 has 16 amino acids. Germline CDR1 is SGHAT and CDR2 is FQDESV (reference sequence). CDR3 nucleotides: TGTGCCAGCATCCTGGGTGTCTGGACGGAGGACCACGAGCAGTACTTC. It is translated as CASILGVWTEDHEQYF.

This clone was observed many times. The V gene is TRBV19, the J gene TRBJ1-5; D might be TRBD1 (5 bases). CDR3 length: 15 residues. Trimming pared 6 bases from V and 7 bases from J, leaving 19 bases between. Germline V gene lookup returns CDR1 LNHDA and CDR2 SQIVND (reference sequence). The CDR3 DNA is TGTGCCAGTAGCAGAGCCCGGACAATTGCCCAGCCCCAGCATTTT. Its protein is CASSRARTIAQPQHF.

This clone showed up many times. This chain links TRBV20-1 with TRBJ2-1; 8 nucleotides agree with TRBD2. This CDR3 is 14 amino acids long. Germline assignment: CDR1 DFQATT and CDR2 SNEGSKA (reference sequence). With V trimmed by 3 bases and J by 8 bases, 9 bases remained unmatched. CDR3 nucleotide sequence: TGCAGTGCTAGGACGGGGGGGGGTAGGGATGAGCAGTTCTTC. It yields the protein CSARTGGGRDEQFF.

The chain carries TRBV7-3 and TRBJ2-1; 8 bases map to TRBD2. Germline V CDR1 and CDR2: SGHTA, FQGTGA. V dropped 1 base and J dropped 14; count of bases not matched to a gene: 7. This CDR3 has 13 amino acids. For the CDR3, the DNA is TGTGCCAGCAGCTTAAGTTCCGGGAGGGAGGAGTTCTTC. This encodes CASSLSSGREEFF.

This clone came up many times. The V call is TRBV19, the J call TRBJ1-1; D gene ambiguous. In germline, CDR1 is LNHDA, CDR2 SQIVND (reference sequence). The CDR3 runs 14 residues. V gave up 3 bases and J gave up 0 bases, with 8 bases separating them. The CDR3 DNA sequence: TGTGCCAGTAGTATTTTCTCAATGAACACTGAAGCTTTCTTT. Its translation: CASSIFSMNTEAFF.

On this clone: At one end the junction does not follow the germline gene, possibly because of a read error. This chain uses TRBV7-3 with TRBJ1-2; a weak D match, TRBD1 (6 bases). CDR3 length: 12 amino acids. Per germline, CDR1 SGHTA and CDR2 FQGTGA. CDR3 DNA: TGTGCCAGCTACCGGGGGGGCTATGGCTACTCCTTC. Protein product: CASYRGGYGYSF.

V is TRBV6-1 and J is TRBJ2-1; D unresolved. The CDR3 spans 14 residues. Deletions cut 2 bases from V and 16 bases from J, with 21 bases between. Per germline, CDR1 MNHNS and CDR2 SASEGT. The DNA for the CDR3 is TGTGCCAGCAGTGAATCTGATGACACCCAGATTTCCTTCTTC. Its translation: CASSESDDTQISFF.

Note on this clone: A junction end diverges from the germline sequence, so it may reflect a read error. The rearrangement joins TRBV18 to TRBJ1-6; no firm D call. CDR3 length: 14 residues. Germline assignment: CDR1 KGHSH and CDR2 LQKENI. CDR3 DNA sequence: TGTACCAGCTCACTCTACTCCTATAATTCACCCCTCCACTTT. Protein: CTSSLYSYNSPLHF.

Ten or more counts support this clone. The J gene is TRBJ2-3, the V gene TRBV6-1; D possibly corresponds to TRBD2 (7 bases). The V gene lost 8 bases and the J gene lost 5 bases, with 20 bases spanning the gap. Germline V gene data show CDR1 as MNHNS and CDR2 as SASEGT. This CDR3 has 15 residues. The CDR3 DNA sequence: TGTGCCAGCCTTATGTCTGGGGGAGGGGGAGATACGCAGTATTTT. Encoded protein: CASLMSGGGGDTQYF.

For this clone: An end of the junction differs from the germline gene, which may be a read error. The J gene is TRBJ2-6, the V gene TRBV6-1; D may be TRBD1 (5 bases). Germline CDR1 is MNHNS and CDR2 is SASEGT. This CDR3 comprises 15 residues. The CDR3 reads CASSAEPSGAKLLTF. The CDR3 DNA reads TGTGCCAGCAGTGCGGAGCCCTCTGGGGCCAAACTCCTTACTTTC.

The rearrangement links TRBV5-1 to TRBJ2-7; D is perhaps TRBD1 (5 bases). V lost 0 bases, J lost 3 bases, and 16 bases lay in between. CDR3 size: 16 residues. Germline V gene lookup returns CDR1 SGHRS and CDR2 YFSETQ. In DNA, the CDR3 is TGCGCCAGCAGCTTGGCGGGCAGGGATGAGATCTACGAGCAGTACTTC. Protein sequence: CASSLAGRDEIYEQYF.